Below, 9 T cell receptor beta chains from the same sample are listed, as sequenced in a study of Graves' ophthalmopathy and Graves' hyperthyroidism. RNA transcripts yielded amplified TCR beta CDR3 regions. HTBI primers served in a first-round RT-PCR, which a second-round multiplex PCR followed. TCRdb called the multiplex PCR reads again in MiXCR, with one record for every CDR3 protein. This repertoire shows around 670,000 distinct CDR3 sequences, around 40% found once; its top ten account for about 40%. Sequencing input: peripheral blood. The receptors derive from an adult man with Graves' ophthalmopathy.

The V gene is TRBV7-9, the J gene TRBJ1-1; D gene ambiguous. Trimming removed 5 bases at V and 2 bases at J, with 9 bases between. This CDR3 has 13 amino acids. Germline CDR1 SEHNR, CDR2 FQNEAQ (reference sequence). CDR3 bases: TGTGCCAGCAGCCCCCAATCCAACACTGAAGCTTTCTTT. Its translation is CASSPQSNTEAFF.

The table lists this clonotype with a few counts. The junction departs from germline at one end; a sequencing error may be responsible. The gene calls are TRBV24-1 and TRBJ1-5; tentatively, D is TRBD1 (5 bases). This CDR3 contains 17 residues. The V gene's germline CDR1 is KGHDR and CDR2 SFDVKD. CDR3 sequence reads: CASSLTVMAQVNQPQHF. The CDR3, as DNA: TGTGCCAGCAGTTTAACCGTCATGGCACAGGTCAATCAGCCCCAGCATTTT.

Notes on this clonotype: One end of the junction is discordant with germline, which a read error may explain. The rearrangement links TRBV7-2 to TRBJ2-7, with D possibly matching TRBD1 (6 bases). The CDR3 length is 15 residues. The germline V gene encodes CDR1 SGHTA and CDR2 FQGNSA. The CDR3 coding sequence is TGTGCCAGCAGCTCCACTGAGGACAGCATCTACGAGGAGTACTTC. Protein product: CASSSTEDSIYEEYF. The entire variable domain, with the rest obtained from reference TRBV7-2 and TRBJ2-7, is as follows: GAGVSQSPSNKVTEKGKDVELRCDPISGHTALYWYRQSLGQGLEFLIYFQGNSAPDKSGLPSDRFSAERTGGSVSTLTIQRTQQEDSAVYLCASSSTEDSIYEEYFGPGTRLTVT.

The chain employs TRBV25-1 and TRBJ2-1; TRBD1 matches 10 bases. Germline-derived CDR1 and CDR2 are MGHDK and SYGVNS. Trimming at V came to 2 bases and at J to 4 bases, leaving 5 bases not matched to a gene. This CDR3 region has 16 residues. CDR3: CASSEPGQGPYNEQFF. DNA for the CDR3: TGTGCCAGCAGTGAACCGGGACAGGGGCCTTACAATGAGCAGTTCTTC.

This clonotype showed up just a few times. This chain connects TRBV4-1 to TRBJ1-6; TRBD1 is a possible D gene (6 bases). The germline CDR1 and CDR2 sequences are MGHRA and YSYEKL. CDR3 length: 14 residues. V gave up 6 bases and J gave up 7 bases, with 13 bases separating them. CDR3 sequence (DNA): TGCGCCAGCAGTTTCCGAACAGGGAATTCACCCCTCCACTTT. Its translation: CASSFRTGNSPLHF.

A few counts support this clonotype. The chain joins TRBV7-9 to TRBJ1-3, with D possibly matching TRBD1 (5 bases). The V and J ends lost 5 bases and 5 bases respectively, with 22 bases between them. Germline V gene lookup returns CDR1 SEHNR and CDR2 FQNEAQ (reference sequence). The length of the CDR3 is 17 residues. The CDR3 protein is CASSQDAVDRGRNTIYF. The DNA of the CDR3 is TGTGCCAGCAGCCAAGATGCCGTCGACAGAGGCCGAAACACCATATATTTT.

In its sample, this clonotype was seen a few times. The J gene is TRBJ1-2, the V gene TRBV29-1; a weak D match, TRBD1 (6 bases). Trimming left V 6 bases short and J 13 bases short, with 18 bases between. Per the germline V gene, CDR1 is SQVTM and CDR2 is ANQGSEA. This CDR3 has 11 residues. For the CDR3, the DNA is TGCAGCGTAGTACAAGGCAGGGGAAGCACCTTC. Translation: CSVVQGRGSTF.

This clonotype was counted many times. The chain is built from TRBV2 and TRBJ2-5, with D uncertain. From germline, CDR1 is SNHLY and CDR2 FYNNEI. Between the trimmed V and J ends, which lost 5 bases and 0 bases, there was a span of 10 bases. The CDR3 has 14 residues. The CDR3 region is CASSKGINQETQYF. Written as DNA, the CDR3 is TGTGCCAGCAGTAAAGGTATCAACCAAGAGACCCAGTACTTC.

The chain uses TRBV25-1 and TRBJ1-2; 7 nucleotides agree with TRBD1. The CDR3 has 12 residues. V was pared by 5 bases and J by 13 bases, with 10 bases of the junction left unmatched. Germline-derived CDR1 and CDR2 are MGHDK and SYGVNS. CDR3 sequence reads: CASSFGIGGGTF. In DNA form, the CDR3 reads TGTGCCAGCAGTTTTGGTATAGGGGGCGGCACCTTC.